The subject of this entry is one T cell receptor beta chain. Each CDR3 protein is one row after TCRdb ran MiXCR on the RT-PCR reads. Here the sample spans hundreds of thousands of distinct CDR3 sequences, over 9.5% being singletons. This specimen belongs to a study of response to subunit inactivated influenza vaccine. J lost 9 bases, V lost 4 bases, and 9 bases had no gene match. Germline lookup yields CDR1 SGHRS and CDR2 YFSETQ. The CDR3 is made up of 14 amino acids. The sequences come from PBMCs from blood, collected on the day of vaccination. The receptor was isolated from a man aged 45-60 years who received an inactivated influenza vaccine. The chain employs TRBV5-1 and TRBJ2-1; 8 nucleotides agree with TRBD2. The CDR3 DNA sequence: TGCGCCAGCAGCGCGTCAGGGACTAGTCTTGAGCAGTTCTTC. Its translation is CASSASGTSLEQFF.